This TCR beta chain is from a study of response to subunit inactivated influenza vaccine. General study points: Every seasonal influenza vaccination brings in few new T cells, the authors suggested.

In germline, CDR1 is MNHNS, CDR2 SASEGT. V lost 4 bases, J lost 0 bases, and 9 bases lay in between. The CDR3 is 15 amino acids. This clonotype was seen a few times. Its antigen remains unidentified. MiXCR was run by TCRdb on the RT-PCR reads, yielding one entry per CDR3 protein. The sample lists 550,000 to 600,000 distinct CDR3 sequences, 10% to 15% occurring once. V and J are TRBV6-1 and TRBJ2-2; no definite D call. Here the sequenced sample was PBMCs from blood, taken on the day of vaccination. The sequence came from a man aged 45 to 65 who received an inactivated influenza vaccine. CDR3 sequence: CASSVLRSNTGELFF. The CDR3 coding sequence is TGTGCCAGCAGTGTTCTCCGATCGAACACCGGGGAGCTGTTTTTT.